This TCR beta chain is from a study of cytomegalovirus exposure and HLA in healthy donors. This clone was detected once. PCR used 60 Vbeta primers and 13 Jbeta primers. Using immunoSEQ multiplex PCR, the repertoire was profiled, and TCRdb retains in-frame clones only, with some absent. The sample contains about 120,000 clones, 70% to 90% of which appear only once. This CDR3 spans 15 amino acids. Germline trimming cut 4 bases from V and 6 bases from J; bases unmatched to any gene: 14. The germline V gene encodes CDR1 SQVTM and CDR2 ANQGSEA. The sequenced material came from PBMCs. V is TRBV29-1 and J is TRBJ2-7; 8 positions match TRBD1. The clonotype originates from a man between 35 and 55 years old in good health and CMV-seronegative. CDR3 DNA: TGCAGCGTTGGTGGAGGGGCAGGGGGCTCATTCGAGCAGTACTTC. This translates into CSVGGGAGGSFEQYF.